The rows below give T cell receptor beta chains drawn from one sample of a study of T cell repertoires in cytomegalovirus infection. MiXCR, run by TCRdb on the reads, gives a single entry per CDR3 protein. The top ten clones hold roughly 15% of a sample with some 450,000 distinct CDR3 sequences, approximately 30% of them seen once. Sequenced input: PBMCs. The origin of the receptors is a human donor in good health (CMV status not recorded). Some clones in this sample may be carry-over from other donors' samples. CDR3s include the opening cysteine and the closing phenylalanine or tryptophan. Each record gives: clone size, CDR3 length, D gene, J gene, V gene, CDR3 DNA, CDR3 protein. A D gene is named only where the DNA matches it firmly. Clone size is not always given. Where it is, it says once, few, many or a class for expanded clones.

clone_size: many
cdr3_length: 16
d_call: TRBD2
j_call: TRBJ2-3
v_call: TRBV7-6
cdr3_nt: TGTGCCAGCAGCTTGGGGACTAGCGGGGGAACAGATACGCAGTATTTT
cdr3_aa: CASSLGTSGGTDTQYF

clone_size: many
cdr3_length: 20
d_call: TRBD1
j_call: TRBJ1-5
v_call: TRBV11-2
cdr3_nt: TGTGCCAGCAGTTCTTCTCTAGGGACAGGGAGGATGAATAGCAATCAGCCCCAGCATTTT
cdr3_aa: CASSSSLGTGRMNSNQPQHF

clone_size: NA
cdr3_length: 14
d_call: TRBD2
j_call: TRBJ2-5
v_call: TRBV6-5
cdr3_nt: TGTGCCAGCAGTGACGGCGGGGGGGAAGAGACCCAGTACTTC
cdr3_aa: CASSDGGGEETQYF

clone_size: NA
cdr3_length: 15
d_call: TRBD2
j_call: TRBJ2-3
v_call: TRBV5-1
cdr3_nt: TGCGCCAGCAACGACGGGGGGACCAGCACAGATACGGAGTATTTT
cdr3_aa: CASNDGGTSTDTEYF

clone_size: many
cdr3_length: 16
d_call: NA
j_call: TRBJ1-5
v_call: TRBV7-2
cdr3_nt: TGTGCCAGCAGCTTAGCGATCCACAGTAAGAATCAGCCCCAGCATTTT
cdr3_aa: CASSLAIHSKNQPQHF

clone_size: many
cdr3_length: 15
d_call: NA
j_call: TRBJ1-6
v_call: TRBV19
cdr3_nt: TGTGCCAGTAGTATGATGAATGGGGGTAACTCACCCCTCCACTTT
cdr3_aa: CASSMMNGGNSPLHF

clone_size: NA
cdr3_length: 13
d_call: NA
j_call: TRBJ1-2
v_call: TRBV7-9
cdr3_nt: TGTGCCAGCAGCCCCGGACAGTGCTATGGCTACACCTTC
cdr3_aa: CASSPGQCYGYTF

clone_size: many
cdr3_length: 15
d_call: TRBD2
j_call: TRBJ2-3
v_call: TRBV20-1
cdr3_nt: TGCAGTGCCTGGACTAGCGGGGGCCTCGGGGATACGCAGTATTTT
cdr3_aa: CSAWTSGGLGDTQYF

clone_size: few
cdr3_length: 15
d_call: NA
j_call: TRBJ1-5
v_call: TRBV20-1
cdr3_nt: TGCAGTGCTAGCCGACCTGGTCACTACAATCAGCCCCAGCATTTT
cdr3_aa: CSASRPGHYNQPQHF

clone_size: NA
cdr3_length: 14
d_call: NA
j_call: TRBJ1-5
v_call: TRBV12-3/TRBV12-4
cdr3_nt: TGTGCCAGCAGTTTAGCGGGGGCCCTGAAGCCCCAGCATTTT
cdr3_aa: CASSLAGALKPQHF

clone_size: NA
cdr3_length: 14
d_call: NA
j_call: TRBJ1-1
v_call: TRBV19
cdr3_nt: TGTGCCAGTAGTACAGACGCAGGGTTGACTGAAGCTTTCTTT
cdr3_aa: CASSTDAGLTEAFF

clone_size: NA
cdr3_length: 13
d_call: TRBD1
j_call: TRBJ1-2
v_call: TRBV10-2
cdr3_nt: TGCGCCAGCAGTGACCGGACAGGGCATGGCTACACCTTC
cdr3_aa: CASSDRTGHGYTF

clone_size: few
cdr3_length: 14
d_call: TRBD2
j_call: TRBJ2-2
v_call: TRBV7-9
cdr3_nt: TGTGCCAGCAGCTCCTGGGAGGGAGCCGGGGAGCTGTTTTTT
cdr3_aa: CASSSWEGAGELFF

clone_size: many
cdr3_length: 15
d_call: TRBD1
j_call: TRBJ2-7
v_call: TRBV7-2
cdr3_nt: TGTGCCAGCAGCCTAACAGGGGGTAGGGGCGAACAGCAGTACTTC
cdr3_aa: CASSLTGGRGEQQYF

clone_size: NA
cdr3_length: 15
d_call: NA
j_call: TRBJ1-2
v_call: TRBV19
cdr3_nt: TGTGCCAGTAGTATAGATTTCCCGACAGAGAAGAGCTACACCTTC
cdr3_aa: CASSIDFPTEKSYTF

clone_size: few
cdr3_length: 12
d_call: NA
j_call: TRBJ1-1
v_call: TRBV28
cdr3_nt: TGTGCCAGCAGTCCGCCGAACACTGAAGCTTTCTTT
cdr3_aa: CASSPPNTEAFF

clone_size: few
cdr3_length: 18
d_call: TRBD1
j_call: TRBJ1-1
v_call: TRBV19
cdr3_nt: TGTGCCAGTAGTGGCCGGGACAGGCTTTCCCGGGGGAACACTGAAGCTTTCTTT
cdr3_aa: CASSGRDRLSRGNTEAFF

clone_size: few
cdr3_length: 17
d_call: NA
j_call: TRBJ2-3
v_call: TRBV7-2
cdr3_nt: TGTGCCAGCAGTCCCGTATCGGGGGGCCACCCCACAGATACGCAGTATTTT
cdr3_aa: CASSPVSGGHPTDTQYF

clone_size: NA
cdr3_length: 14
d_call: NA
j_call: TRBJ2-1
v_call: TRBV2
cdr3_nt: TGTGCCAGCAGTGAATCGTTTACCTACAATGAGCAGTTCTTC
cdr3_aa: CASSESFTYNEQFF

clone_size: few
cdr3_length: 13
d_call: NA
j_call: TRBJ1-3
v_call: TRBV7-6
cdr3_nt: TGTGCCAGCAGCTCCGAGGGCAGAAACACCATATATTTT
cdr3_aa: CASSSEGRNTIYF

clone_size: NA
cdr3_length: 18
d_call: NA
j_call: TRBJ2-1
v_call: TRBV20-1
cdr3_nt: TGCAGTGCTAGAGAACATCGGACGGATGATTTATCCTACAATGAGCAGTTCTTC
cdr3_aa: CSAREHRTDDLSYNEQFF

clone_size: many
cdr3_length: 13
d_call: NA
j_call: TRBJ2-5
v_call: TRBV4-1
cdr3_nt: TGCGCCAGCAGCACCCTACTAGAAGAGACCCAGTACTTC
cdr3_aa: CASSTLLEETQYF

clone_size: few
cdr3_length: 14
d_call: TRBD2
j_call: TRBJ2-3
v_call: TRBV20-1
cdr3_nt: TGCAGTGCTAGAGACGGGGGGGCGGTAGATACGCAGTATTTT
cdr3_aa: CSARDGGAVDTQYF

clone_size: NA
cdr3_length: 19
d_call: NA
j_call: TRBJ1-5
v_call: TRBV6-2/TRBV6-3
cdr3_nt: TGTGCCAGCAGTTACTACAGGAAGGCCGGAGTACGTGGCAATCAGCCCCAGCATTTT
cdr3_aa: CASSYYRKAGVRGNQPQHF

clone_size: NA
cdr3_length: 12
d_call: NA
j_call: TRBJ2-3
v_call: TRBV5-4
cdr3_nt: TGTGCCAGCGGGTCGGGGCCAGATACGCAGTATTTT
cdr3_aa: CASGSGPDTQYF

clone_size: many
cdr3_length: 15
d_call: TRBD1
j_call: TRBJ1-1
v_call: TRBV6-1
cdr3_nt: TGTGCCAGCTCCCAGCAACAGGGGATGAACACTGAAGCTTTCTTT
cdr3_aa: CASSQQQGMNTEAFF

clone_size: once
cdr3_length: 15
d_call: TRBD1
j_call: TRBJ2-1
v_call: TRBV4-1
cdr3_nt: TGCGCCAGCAGCCATGAGACAGGGGCCTACAATGAGCAGTTCTTC
cdr3_aa: CASSHETGAYNEQFF

clone_size: few
cdr3_length: 14
d_call: NA
j_call: TRBJ2-1
v_call: TRBV5-4
cdr3_nt: TGTGCCAGCAGCTCCGGGGGCGGCTGGAATGAGCAGTTCTTC
cdr3_aa: CASSSGGGWNEQFF